Listed below are T cell receptor beta chains from one sample, sequenced in a study of cytomegalovirus exposure and HLA in healthy donors. Produced via immunoSEQ multiplex PCR; TCRdb's table is partial and in-frame only. The profile shows approximately 160,000 clones, roughly 75% of them singletons. The sample comprised PBMCs. The origin of the receptors is a man aged 18-30 years in good health and CMV-seronegative. Both conserved end residues are part of each CDR3. Each record gives: J gene, CDR3 length, clone size, D gene, V gene, CDR3 DNA, CDR3 protein. The D gene is left open where the match is weak. Clone size, where shown, is once, few, many, or a class for clones that have expanded.

TRBJ1-2 | 13 | NA | TRBD1 | TRBV14 | TGTGCCAGCAGCCAAAGGACAGGAGATGGCTACACCTTC | CASSQRTGDGYTF
TRBJ2-2 | 15 | NA | NA | TRBV10-2 | TGCGCCAGCAGTGAGCAGGGGCCGGAGACCGGGGAGCTGTTTTTT | CASSEQGPETGELFF
TRBJ2-7 | 16 | NA | TRBD2 | TRBV5-6 | TGTGCCAGCAGCTTGGATACGGGAGGGTTGTTGTACGAGCAGTACTTC | CASSLDTGGLLYEQYF
TRBJ2-2 | 16 | NA | TRBD2 | TRBV23-1 | TGCGCCAGCAGCCGCGGGACTAGCGGAAACACCGGGGAGCTGTTTTTT | CASSRGTSGNTGELFF
TRBJ2-7 | 14 | NA | TRBD1 | TRBV7-6 | TGTGCCAGCACCAGGACAGGCGACTCCTACGAGCAGTACTTC | CASTRTGDSYEQYF
TRBJ2-7 | 13 | NA | NA | TRBV5-4 | TGTGCCAGCAGCTTGGGGGCCTCCTACGAGCAGTACTTC | CASSLGASYEQYF
TRBJ2-1 | 17 | NA | NA | TRBV12-2 | TGTGCAAGTCGCTTATCCCGGACTTTTAGCTCCTACAATGAGCAGTTCTTC | CASRLSRTFSSYNEQFF
TRBJ2-1 | 13 | once | NA | TRBV10-1 | TGCGCCAGCAGTGAACGGGACTCAAGCGAGCAGTTCTTC | CASSERDSSEQFF
TRBJ2-1 | 14 | NA | TRBD1 | TRBV19 | TGTGCCAGTAGCACCCGGGACAGGATCAATGAGCAGTTCTTC | CASSTRDRINEQFF
TRBJ1-3 | 14 | NA | NA | TRBV30 | TGTGCCTGGATTAACGGTGTCTCTGGAAACACCATATATTTT | CAWINGVSGNTIYF
TRBJ2-2 | 15 | few | TRBD2 | TRBV2 | TGTGCCAGCAGTGGGAGTAGCGGGAGCGGCGGGGAGCTGTTTTTT | CASSGSSGSGGELFF
TRBJ1-6 | 16 | NA | TRBD1 | TRBV4-3 | TGCGCCAGCAGCTCCCGGACAGGGGCGAATTATTCACCCCTCCACTTT | CASSSRTGANYSPLHF
TRBJ2-1 | 16 | NA | NA | TRBV6-4 | TGTGCCAGCAGTGACTCTTACGGGAGCTCCTACAATGAGCAGTTCTTC | CASSDSYGSSYNEQFF
TRBJ2-5 | 14 | NA | NA | TRBV7-2 | TGTGCCAGCAGCTTAGTAGGCTCGGGTGGGACCCAGTACTTC | CASSLVGSGGTQYF
TRBJ2-1 | 13 | NA | NA | TRBV29-1 | TGCAGCGTTTTGAACCGAGAGTACAATGAGCAGTTCTTC | CSVLNREYNEQFF
TRBJ1-1 | 15 | NA | TRBD1 | TRBV7-2 | TGTGCCAGCAGCTTTGGTTACAGGGGGAACACTGAAGCTTTCTTT | CASSFGYRGNTEAFF
TRBJ2-5 | 18 | few | TRBD2 | TRBV4-3 | TGCGCCAGCAGCCGCTGGCGTTTACTAGCGGGAGAGGAGGAGACCCAGTACTTC | CASSRWRLLAGEEETQYF
TRBJ1-4 | 16 | NA | TRBD1 | TRBV6-1 | TGTGCCAGCAGTGACCTTACCGGGACAGGGCAAGAAAAACTGTTTTTT | CASSDLTGTGQEKLFF
TRBJ1-1 | 13 | NA | NA | TRBV5-5 | TGTGCCAGCAGCTTAGGAGTTAACACTGAAGCTTTCTTT | CASSLGVNTEAFF
TRBJ2-7 | 15 | once | TRBD2 | TRBV6-6 | TGTGCCAGCACCTCCACGGGGGGTGGATCCTACGAGCAGTACTTC | CASTSTGGGSYEQYF
TRBJ1-1 | 14 | NA | NA | TRBV14 | TGTGCCAGCAGCTTACAGGTTTCGGACACTGAAGCTTTCTTT | CASSLQVSDTEAFF
TRBJ2-3 | 16 | NA | NA | TRBV7-6 | TGTGCCAGCAGCTTAGGGGCGAGTCCTAGCACAGATACGCAGTATTTT | CASSLGASPSTDTQYF
TRBJ2-1 | 17 | NA | TRBD2 | TRBV9 | TGTGCCAGCAGCCACCGATTTGGGACTAGCGGGAGTAACGAGCAGTTCTTC | CASSHRFGTSGSNEQFF
TRBJ1-5 | 15 | NA | TRBD1 | TRBV30 | TGTGCCTGGACCGGGACAGGGGCAGGCAATCAGCCCCAGCATTTT | CAWTGTGAGNQPQHF
TRBJ2-3 | 15 | NA | TRBD1 | TRBV30 | TGTGCCTGGAGATATTCGGGACAGGGTCGGGATACGCAGTATTTT | CAWRYSGQGRDTQYF
TRBJ2-7 | 13 | once | NA | TRBV5-4 | TGTGCCAGCAGCTTGACGGGGGCCTACGAGCAGTACTTC | CASSLTGAYEQYF
TRBJ2-3 | 11 | NA | NA | TRBV20-1 | TGCAGTGCCCGGGGCACAGATACGCAGTATTTT | CSARGTDTQYF
TRBJ1-1 | 13 | NA | NA | TRBV6-5 | TGTGCCAGCCGGTGGGAGTTGAACACTGAAGCTTTCTTT | CASRWELNTEAFF
TRBJ1-5 | 14 | NA | NA | TRBV7-9 | TGTGCCAGCAGCTACGACGGGGGAGATCAGCCCCAGCATTTT | CASSYDGGDQPQHF
TRBJ2-5 | 12 | NA | NA | TRBV10-2 | TGCGCCAGCAGTGACAGTCAAGAGACCCAGTACTTC | CASSDSQETQYF
TRBJ1-1 | 16 | NA | TRBD1 | TRBV5-1 | TGCGCCAGCAGCTTTTCAACAGGGGCGGGGGGCACTGAAGCTTTCTTT | CASSFSTGAGGTEAFF
TRBJ2-1 | 18 | few | TRBD2 | TRBV4-1 | TGCGCCAGCAGCCAAGATCCGCCGTACCGGGAGGGCACCAATGAGCAGTTCTTC | CASSQDPPYREGTNEQFF
TRBJ1-1 | 14 | NA | TRBD1 | TRBV27 | TGTGCCAGCAGTTCGACAGGGGCTACCACTGAAGCTTTCTTT | CASSSTGATTEAFF
TRBJ1-5 | 14 | few | NA | TRBV19 | TGTGCCAGTAGTATAGATCCGGGGAGAGGGCCCCAGCATTTT | CASSIDPGRGPQHF
TRBJ2-1 | 13 | NA | NA | TRBV6-5 | TGTGCCAGCAGGCCAGGGCCTTACAATGAGCAGTTCTTC | CASRPGPYNEQFF
TRBJ1-1 | 14 | NA | NA | TRBV28 | TGTGCCAGCACCCCAAACAGGTTGAACACTGAAGCTTTCTTT | CASTPNRLNTEAFF
TRBJ1-5 | 15 | NA | TRBD1 | TRBV4-3 | TGCGCCAGCAGCCAAGAGGAGGGGGCGGGGCAGCCTCAGCATTTT | CASSQEEGAGQPQHF
TRBJ1-4 | 18 | NA | TRBD1 | TRBV13 | TGTGCCAGCAGCCAATTATCAGGGGGCGTCGGCCCGAATGAAAAACTGTTTTTT | CASSQLSGGVGPNEKLFF